Presented here are 2 T cell receptor beta chains from one specimen sequenced in a study of blood T cell repertoires in COVID-19. Some clones are missing from TCRdb's copy, which holds only in-frame ones; the method was immunoSEQ multiplex PCR. The table includes about 200,000 clones, 65% to 90% detected once. The sample comprised PBMCs or T cells enriched from blood (not recorded which). The receptors were sampled from a woman aged 60-75 years with acute COVID-19.

This chain connects TRBV10-3 to TRBJ2-1, with D possibly being TRBD1 (6 bases). The CDR3 has 13 amino acids. V shed 11 bases and J shed 9 bases, with 20 bases lying between them. CDR1 is ENHRY, CDR2 SYGVKD, per germline. The CDR3 DNA follows: TGTGCCGCATCCGGGACAACCATGGGTGAGCAGTTCTTC. Amino acid sequence: CAASGTTMGEQFF.

Comments on this clone: A junction boundary mismatches the germline segment, possibly from a read error. J is TRBJ2-3 and V is TRBV6-2 or TRBV6-3, with TRBD1 identical over 9 bases. Germline V gene data show CDR1 as MNHEY and CDR2 as SVGEGT. This CDR3 has 14 amino acids. CDR3: CASNYRGPEDTQYF. The CDR3 DNA follows: TGTGCCAGCAATTACAGGGGGCCTGAAGATACGCAGTATTTT.